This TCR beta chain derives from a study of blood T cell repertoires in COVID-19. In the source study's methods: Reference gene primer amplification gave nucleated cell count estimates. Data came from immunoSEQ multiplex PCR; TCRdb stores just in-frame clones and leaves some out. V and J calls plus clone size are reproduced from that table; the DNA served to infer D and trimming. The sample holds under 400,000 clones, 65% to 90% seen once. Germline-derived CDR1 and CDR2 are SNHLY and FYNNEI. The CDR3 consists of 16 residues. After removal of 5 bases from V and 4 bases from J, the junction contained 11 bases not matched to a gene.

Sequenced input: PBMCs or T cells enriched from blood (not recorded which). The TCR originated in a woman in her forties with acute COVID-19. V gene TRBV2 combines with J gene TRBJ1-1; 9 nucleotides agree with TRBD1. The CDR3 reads CASSLERTGVATEAFF. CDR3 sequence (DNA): TGTGCCAGCAGTTTGGAACGGACAGGGGTAGCCACTGAAGCTTTCTTT.